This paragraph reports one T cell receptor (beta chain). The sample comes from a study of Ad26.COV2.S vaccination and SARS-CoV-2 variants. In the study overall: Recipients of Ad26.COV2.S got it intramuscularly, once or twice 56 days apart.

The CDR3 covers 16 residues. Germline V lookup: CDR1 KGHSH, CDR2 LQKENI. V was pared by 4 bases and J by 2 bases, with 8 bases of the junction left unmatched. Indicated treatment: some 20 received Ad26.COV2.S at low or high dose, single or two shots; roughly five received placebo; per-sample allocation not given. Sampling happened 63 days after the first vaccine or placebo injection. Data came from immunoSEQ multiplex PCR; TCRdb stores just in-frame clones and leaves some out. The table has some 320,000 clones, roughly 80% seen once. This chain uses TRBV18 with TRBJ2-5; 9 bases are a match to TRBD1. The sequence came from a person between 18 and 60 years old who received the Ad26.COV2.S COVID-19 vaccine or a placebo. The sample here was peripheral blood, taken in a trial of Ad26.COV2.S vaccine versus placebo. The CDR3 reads CASSLQPGTGQETQYF. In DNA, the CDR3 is TGTGCCAGCTCACTTCAGCCCGGGACAGGGCAAGAGACCCAGTACTTC.